This T cell receptor (beta chain) originates from a study of cytomegalovirus exposure and HLA in healthy donors. Primers included in the PCR were 60 Vbeta and 13 Jbeta primers. Assay used: immunoSEQ multiplex PCR; TCRdb lists only in-frame clones, some missing. This table has approximately 170,000 clones, around two thirds appearing once. This TCR was recovered from a man in his forties in good health and CMV-seronegative. Sequencing was performed on PBMCs.

In DNA form, the CDR3 reads TGCGCCAGCAGCCAAGATTGGGCGACTAGCGGGAGCGGGGGGGGCACAGATACGCAGTATTTT. Protein sequence: CASSQDWATSGSGGGTDTQYF. The chain carries TRBV4-1 and TRBJ2-3, with 12 bases identical to TRBD2. With V trimmed by 0 bases and J by 1 base, 14 bases remained unmatched. The CDR3 length is 21 residues. The germline gives CDR1 MGHRA, CDR2 YSYEKL.